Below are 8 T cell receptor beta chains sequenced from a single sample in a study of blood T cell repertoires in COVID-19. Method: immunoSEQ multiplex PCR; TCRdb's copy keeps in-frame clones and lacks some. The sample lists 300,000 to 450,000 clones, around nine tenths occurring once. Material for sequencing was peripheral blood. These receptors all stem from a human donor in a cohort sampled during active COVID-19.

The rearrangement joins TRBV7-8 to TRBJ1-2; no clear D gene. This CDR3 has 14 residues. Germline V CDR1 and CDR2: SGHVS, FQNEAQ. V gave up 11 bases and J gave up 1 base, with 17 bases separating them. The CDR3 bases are TGTGCCTCCCATCGGGTGCGGGGTAACTATGGCTACACCTTC. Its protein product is CASHRVRGNYGYTF.

The CDR3 region has the DNA TGTGCCAGCAGTTTACGATTCTTCGGGGTACGGCTCCAAGAGACCCAGTACTTC. Translating gives CASSLRFFGVRLQETQYF. The rearrangement uses TRBV28 and TRBJ2-5; TRBD2 might be the D (5 bases). V was cut by 2 bases and J by 1 base, with 20 bases left in between. This CDR3 spans 18 amino acids. Per germline, CDR1 MDHEN and CDR2 SYDVKM.

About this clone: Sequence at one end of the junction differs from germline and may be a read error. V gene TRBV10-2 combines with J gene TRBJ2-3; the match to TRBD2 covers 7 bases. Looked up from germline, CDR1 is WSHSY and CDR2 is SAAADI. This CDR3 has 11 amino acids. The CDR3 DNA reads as TGCGCCAGCAGTGATTTCTTTGGACTAGATTTT. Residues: CASSDFFGLDF.

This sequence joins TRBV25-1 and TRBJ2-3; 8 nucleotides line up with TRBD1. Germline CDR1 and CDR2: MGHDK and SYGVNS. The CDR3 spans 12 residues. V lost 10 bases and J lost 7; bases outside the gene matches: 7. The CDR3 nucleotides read TGTGCCACGACAGGGGATGGGCATACGCAGTATTTT. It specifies CATTGDGHTQYF.

The CDR3 here is CASSPGQPDTQYF. The CDR3 bases are TGTGCCAGCAGCCCAGGGCAGCCAGATACGCAGTATTTT. The chain combines TRBV12-3 or TRBV12-4 with TRBJ2-3; weak D call: TRBD1 (5 bases). CDR3 size: 13 residues. V was clipped by 6 bases and J by 4 bases, with 11 bases between them.

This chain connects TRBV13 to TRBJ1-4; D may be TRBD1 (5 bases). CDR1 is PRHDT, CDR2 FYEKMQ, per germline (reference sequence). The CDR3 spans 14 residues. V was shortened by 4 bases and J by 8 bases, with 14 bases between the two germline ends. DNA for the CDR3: TGTGCCAGCAGCTACCAGGGACTGAAGGAAAAACTGTTTTTT. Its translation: CASSYQGLKEKLFF.

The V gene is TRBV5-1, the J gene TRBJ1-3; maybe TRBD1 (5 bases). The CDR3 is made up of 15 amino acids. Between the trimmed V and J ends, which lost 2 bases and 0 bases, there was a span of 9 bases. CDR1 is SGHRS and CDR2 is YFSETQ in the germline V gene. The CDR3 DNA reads TGCGCCAGCAGCTTAGGGGCCCACTCTGGAAACACCATATATTTT. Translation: CASSLGAHSGNTIYF.

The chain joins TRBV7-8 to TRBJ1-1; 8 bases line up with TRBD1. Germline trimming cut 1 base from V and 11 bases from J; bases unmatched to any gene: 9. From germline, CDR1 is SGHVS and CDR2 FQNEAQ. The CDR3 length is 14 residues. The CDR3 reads CASSLGTGPLVAFF. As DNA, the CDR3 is TGTGCCAGCAGCTTAGGGACAGGGCCGTTGGTGGCTTTCTTT.